This T cell receptor (beta chain) is from a study of cytotoxic CD8 clonotypes in ibrutinib-treated CLL. Overall study: After median around 68 months, approximately 15 stayed in remission, about 12 progressed; responses about 24 partial, 2 complete. Study results and caveats: Clonality increased with ibrutinib response but returned toward baseline at progression.

J gave up 5 bases and V 1 base, and 7 bases lay outside the gene matches. In germline, CDR1 is SGHTA, CDR2 FQGTGA. The length of the CDR3 is 15 residues. With regard to this clone: As yet, its antigen is unknown.

Depth targeted 1 in 200,000 to 1 in 1 million T cells, averaging around 10x coverage per clonotype. Using immunoSEQ multiplex PCR, the repertoire was profiled, and TCRdb retains in-frame clones only, with some absent. This table holds around 76,000 clones, 70% to 90% found once. This receptor was identified in a human donor with chronic lymphocytic leukemia. The source material was PBMCs, sampled after 24 months of ibrutinib treatment. This sequence joins TRBV7-3 and TRBJ2-7; 8 nucleotides match TRBD2. In DNA form, the CDR3 reads TGTGCCAGCAGCTTAAGAGCGGGGGCCGGGGACGAGCAGTACTTC. Its translation is CASSLRAGAGDEQYF. Based on the CDR3 plus reference TRBV7-3 and TRBJ2-7, the full variable domain is GAGVSQTPSNKVTEKGKYVELRCDPISGHTALYWYRQSLGQGPEFLIYFQGTGAADDSGLPNDRFFAVRPEGSVSTLKIQRTERGDSAVYLCASSLRAGAGDEQYFGPGTRLTVT.